This T cell receptor beta chain was captured by sequencing in a study of T cells after yellow fever vaccination. At the level of the study: SMART-Seq v4 Ultra Low Input prepared libraries from low-cell fractions. Study-wide findings and caveats: Faster peaking, at day 5 versus 15, marked a secondary response that was weaker. Clones from primary vaccination mostly reappeared after the booster (96% CD4, around 90% CD8).

5'RACE template switching produced TCR cDNA carrying a universal primer site and UMIs. TCRdb reanalysed the 5' RACE reads using MiXCR and keeps one entry per CDR3 protein. Of over 150,000 distinct CDR3 sequences listed, approximately 6.2% were seen once; the top ten hold roughly 3%. The length of the CDR3 is 12 residues. V dropped 7 bases and J dropped 7 bases, with 11 bases sitting between them. Looked up from germline, CDR1 is ENHRY and CDR2 is SYGVKD. A word on this clonotype: As yet, its antigen is unknown. This may come from a read error, since a much larger clone is one base off.

The specimen was CD4+ T cells sorted from PBMCs, collected on the day of the first yellow fever vaccination. The sequence was obtained from a man between 18 and 35 years old who received the YFV17D yellow fever vaccine. The gene calls are TRBV10-3 and TRBJ2-1; D not certain. In DNA, the CDR3 is TGTGCCATCAAGTTAGGTGAGAATGAGCAGTTCTTC. Protein product: CAIKLGENEQFF.